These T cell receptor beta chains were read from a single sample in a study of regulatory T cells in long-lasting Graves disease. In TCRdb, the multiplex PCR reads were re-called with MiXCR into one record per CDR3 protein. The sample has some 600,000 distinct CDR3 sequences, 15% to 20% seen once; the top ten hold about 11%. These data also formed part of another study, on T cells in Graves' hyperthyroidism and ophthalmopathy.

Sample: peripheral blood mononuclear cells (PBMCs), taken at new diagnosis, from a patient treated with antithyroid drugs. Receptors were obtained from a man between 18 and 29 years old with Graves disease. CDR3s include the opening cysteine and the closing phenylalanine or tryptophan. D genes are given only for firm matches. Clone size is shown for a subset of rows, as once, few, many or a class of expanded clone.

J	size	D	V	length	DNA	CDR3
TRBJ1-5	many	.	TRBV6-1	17	TGTGCCAGCAGTGAAGCGCAATATATGAATAGCAATCAGCCCCAGCATTTT	CASSEAQYMNSNQPQHF
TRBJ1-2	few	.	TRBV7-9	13	TGTGCCAGCAGCTTAAATCCCCGCTATGGCTACACCTTC	CASSLNPRYGYTF
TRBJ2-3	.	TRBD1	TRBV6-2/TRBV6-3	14	TGTGCCAGCCGAACGGGACAGAGGTCAGATACGCAGTATTTT	CASRTGQRSDTQYF
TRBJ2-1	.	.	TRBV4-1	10	TGCGCCAGCAGCCAAGATAGGAGGTTCTTC	CASSQDRRFF
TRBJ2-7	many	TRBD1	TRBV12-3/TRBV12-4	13	TGTGCCAGCAGTTTACAGGGGGCTCGAGAGCAGTACTTC	CASSLQGAREQYF
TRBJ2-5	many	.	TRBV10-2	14	TGCGCCACCGACCGGGACGAACATCAAGAGACCCAGTACTTC	CATDRDEHQETQYF
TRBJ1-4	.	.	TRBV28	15	TGTGCCACCTACGAGGCGGGAGCAACTAATGAAAAACTGTTTTTT	CATYEAGATNEKLFF
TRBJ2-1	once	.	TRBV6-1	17	TGTGCCAGCACTTCCCCCGGGGGCGGGACTTTCTACAATGAGCAGTTCTTC	CASTSPGGGTFYNEQFF
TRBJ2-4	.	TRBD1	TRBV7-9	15	TGTGCCAGCAGCGGACAGGGGGTGGCCAAAAACATTCAGTACTTC	CASSGQGVAKNIQYF
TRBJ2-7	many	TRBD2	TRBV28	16	TGTGCCAGCAGTTTGGGAGCGACTAGCGGGTCCTACGAGCAGTACTTC	CASSLGATSGSYEQYF
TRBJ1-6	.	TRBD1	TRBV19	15	TGTGCCAGTAGTATCGGACAGGGGGGAAATTCACCCCTCCACTTT	CASSIGQGGNSPLHF
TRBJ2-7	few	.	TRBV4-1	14	TGCGCCAGCAGCCAAGATGGATGGCGGGACGAGCAGTACTTC	CASSQDGWRDEQYF
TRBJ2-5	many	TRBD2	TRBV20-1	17	TGCAGTGCTAGAGATCCGACTAGCGGGAGGTTCCAAGAGACCCAGTACTTC	CSARDPTSGRFQETQYF
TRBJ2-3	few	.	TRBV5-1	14	TGCGCCAGCGGACGGCCGGGGGTAACAGATACGCAGTATTTT	CASGRPGVTDTQYF
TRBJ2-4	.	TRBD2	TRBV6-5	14	TGTGCCAGCAGTTCGACTAGCGGTGAAAACATTCAGTACTTC	CASSSTSGENIQYF
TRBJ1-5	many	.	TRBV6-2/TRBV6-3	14	TGTGCCAGCAGAAACGGGGGTAGCAATCAGCCCCAGCATTTT	CASRNGGSNQPQHF
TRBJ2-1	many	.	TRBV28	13	TGTGCCAGCATCGACATGTACTACAATGAGCAGTTCTTC	CASIDMYYNEQFF
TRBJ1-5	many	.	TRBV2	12	TGTGCCAGCTCAGGGGTCAATCAGCCCCAGCATTTT	CASSGVNQPQHF
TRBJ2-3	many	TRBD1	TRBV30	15	TGTGCCTGGAGTGGACAGGGCTCGCGCGCAGATACGCAGTATTTT	CAWSGQGSRADTQYF
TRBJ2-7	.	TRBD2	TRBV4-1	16	TGCGCCAGCAGCCCGGAAGGGGCTAGCGGTTCCTACGAGCAGTACTTC	CASSPEGASGSYEQYF
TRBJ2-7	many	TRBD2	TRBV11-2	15	TGTGCCAGCAGCTTAGATGGCGGGAGTAGGTACGAGCAGTACTTC	CASSLDGGSRYEQYF
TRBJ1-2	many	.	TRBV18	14	TGTGCCAGCTCACCACCACAGGTCGCAGTTGGCTACACCTTC	CASSPPQVAVGYTF
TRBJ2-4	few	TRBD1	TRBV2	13	TGTGCCAGCGGTCCCCAGGGGGCAAACATTCAGTACTTC	CASGPQGANIQYF
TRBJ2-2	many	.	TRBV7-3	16	TGTGCCAGCAGCTCCCGTCACTTGCCAAACACCGGGGAGCTGTTTTTT	CASSSRHLPNTGELFF
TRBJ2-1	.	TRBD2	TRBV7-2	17	TGTGCCAGCAGCCCTCTAGCGGGTGGAGGGCCGGGCAATGGGCAGTTCTTC	CASSPLAGGGPGNGQFF
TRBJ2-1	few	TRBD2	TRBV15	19	TGTGCCACCAGCGTCAGGGGGATTAGCGGGAGCTGGATTATCGATGAGCAGTTCTTC	CATSVRGISGSWIIDEQFF
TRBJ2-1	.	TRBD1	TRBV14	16	TGTGCCAGCCGCCAAGGGGAGACAGGGCTTTACAATGAGCAGTTCTTC	CASRQGETGLYNEQFF
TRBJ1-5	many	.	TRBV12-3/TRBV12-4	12	TGTGCCAGCACCCACCCCCATCAGCCCCAGCATTTT	CASTHPHQPQHF
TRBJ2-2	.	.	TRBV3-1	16	TGTGCCAGCAGCCCCCTCCCGGAAGGGGACACCGGGGAGCTGTTTTTT	CASSPLPEGDTGELFF
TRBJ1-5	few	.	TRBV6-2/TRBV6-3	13	TGTGCCAGCAGGGGGACCCGGGATCAGCCCCAGCATTTT	CASRGTRDQPQHF
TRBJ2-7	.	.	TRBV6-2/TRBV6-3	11	TGTGCCAGCAGACCGGGTCCCGAGCAGTACTTC	CASRPGPEQYF
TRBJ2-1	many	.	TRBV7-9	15	TGTGCCAGCAGTAGCCGACGGTCGTCCTACAATGAGCAGTTCTTC	CASSSRRSSYNEQFF
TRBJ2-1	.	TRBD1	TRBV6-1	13	TGTGCCAGCAGTCGGACAGGTGTCAATGAGCAGTTCTTC	CASSRTGVNEQFF
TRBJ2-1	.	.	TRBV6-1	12	TGTGCCAGCAATAACGGGAAGAATGAGCAGTTCTTC	CASNNGKNEQFF
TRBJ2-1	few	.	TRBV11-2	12	TGTGCCAGCAGCCCCCTCCACAATGAGCAGTTCTTC	CASSPLHNEQFF
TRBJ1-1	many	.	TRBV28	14	TGTGCCAGCAGTTCCCCCCTCCAGAACACTGAAGCTTTCTTT	CASSSPLQNTEAFF
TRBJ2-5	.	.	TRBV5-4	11	TGTGCCAGCAGCTTTTTGAAGACCCAGTACTTC	CASSFLKTQYF
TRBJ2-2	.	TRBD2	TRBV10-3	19	TGTGCCATCAGCGGGGGGGGCAGGGGCCGAATTCCGAACACCGGGGAGCTGTTTTTT	CAISGGGRGRIPNTGELFF
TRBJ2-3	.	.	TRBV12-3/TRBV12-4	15	TGTGCCAGCACCGAAGAGACAGATAGCACAGATACGCAGTATTTT	CASTEETDSTDTQYF
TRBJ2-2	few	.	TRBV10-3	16	TGTGCCATCAGTGAGTCTCTCAGAACGAACACCGGGGAGCTGTTTTTT	CAISESLRTNTGELFF